The T cell receptor beta chain described here comes from a study of cytomegalovirus exposure and HLA in healthy donors. In this sample, this clone turned up a few times. Its cognate antigen is unknown. Study-wide points: Cytomegalovirus association was listed for 150 to 200 TCR beta chains. Previously analyzed data showed that most TCR beta V segments were productive at a frequency of about 87% or about 30%.

The CDR3 runs to 14 residues. The junction had 3 bases not matched to a gene; V was cut back by 1 base and J by 5 bases. The germline CDR1 and CDR2 sequences are SGHRS and YFSETQ. The PCR made use of 60 Vbeta and 13 Jbeta primers. Profiling relied on immunoSEQ multiplex PCR, and the TCRdb table lists in-frame clones only, not all of them. The repertoire includes about 110,000 clones, 65% to 90% of them detected once, and 6% to 8% sits in the top ten. This TCR was recovered from a man aged 25-40 years in good health and CMV-seropositive. The source material was PBMCs. V is TRBV5-1 and J is TRBJ2-1, with 7 bases lining up with TRBD1. This CDR3 reads CASSLWDRDNEQFF. CDR3 nucleotide sequence: TGCGCCAGCAGCTTGTGGGACAGAGACAATGAGCAGTTCTTC. Full variable domain (missing parts from reference TRBV5-1 and TRBJ2-1): KAGVTQTPRYLIKTRGQQVTLSCSPISGHRSVSWYQQTPGQGLQFLFEYFSETQRNKGNFPGRFSGRQFSNSRSEMNVSTLELGDSALYLCASSLWDRDNEQFFGPGTRLTVL.